One and the same sample provided the 4 T cell receptor beta chains below, sequenced in a study of blood T cell repertoires in COVID-19 (dated by TCRdb to about 2020). Receptor libraries were prepared by the immunoSEQ multiplex PCR assay. TCRdb limited this immuneACCESS table to in-frame rearrangements with V and J called. A share of clones is missing; checked studies link under half to unresolved V genes, and the rest is unexplained. Here the sample has about 160,000 clones; around 80% occur a single time. The ten largest clonotypes hold 15% to 20% of the sample. Input material: peripheral blood. The receptors here all came from an elderly woman with acute or convalescent COVID-19.

The rearrangement joins TRBV5-1 to TRBJ1-2; D possibly corresponds to TRBD1 (5 bases). The V end was cut by 1 base, the J end by 8 bases, with 12 bases between. The CDR3 spans 13 residues. Germline values: CDR1 SGHRS, CDR2 YFSETQ. CDR3 region: CASSLSGVGGYTF. The DNA of the CDR3 is TGCGCCAGCAGCTTGTCGGGGGTTGGAGGCTACACCTTC.

The chain joins TRBV2 to TRBJ2-7; D may be TRBD2 (6 bases). This CDR3 region has 14 residues. Per the germline V gene, CDR1 is SNHLY and CDR2 is FYNNEI. The V end lost 7 bases, the J end lost 2 bases, and 15 bases lay between the germline ends. The CDR3 loop is CASNPGLTTYEQYF. The CDR3 DNA reads TGTGCCAGCAACCCGGGACTCACAACCTACGAGCAGTACTTC.

This CDR3 reads CASSLGTTLQETQYF. CDR3 in DNA: TGTGCCAGCAGCCTCGGGACTACCTTACAAGAGACCCAGTACTTC. The rearrangement uses TRBV5-4 and TRBJ2-5; 7 nucleotides line up with TRBD2. The V and J ends lost 4 bases and 2 bases, in that order; junction bases with no gene match: 8. Looked up from germline, CDR1 is SGHNT and CDR2 is YYREEE (reference sequence). The length of the CDR3 is 15 residues.

CDR3 amino acids: CASSQLPPGLVLNTEAFF. The CDR3 region has the DNA TGTGCCAGTAGTCAACTTCCCCCAGGGCTCGTTCTGAACACTGAAGCTTTCTTT. The chain uses TRBV19 and TRBJ1-1, with D maybe TRBD1 (5 bases). The V gene lost 5 bases and the J gene lost 0 bases, with 22 bases spanning the gap. CDR1 is LNHDA and CDR2 is SQIVND in the germline V gene (reference sequence). The CDR3 has 18 residues. The variable domain in full, with the rest retrieved from reference TRBV19 and TRBJ1-1, is DGGITQSPKYLFRKEGQNVTLSCEQNLNHDAMYWYRQDPGQGLRLIYYSQIVNDFQKGDIAEGYSVSREKKESFPLTVTSAQKNPTAFYLCASSQLPPGLVLNTEAFFGQGTRLTVV.